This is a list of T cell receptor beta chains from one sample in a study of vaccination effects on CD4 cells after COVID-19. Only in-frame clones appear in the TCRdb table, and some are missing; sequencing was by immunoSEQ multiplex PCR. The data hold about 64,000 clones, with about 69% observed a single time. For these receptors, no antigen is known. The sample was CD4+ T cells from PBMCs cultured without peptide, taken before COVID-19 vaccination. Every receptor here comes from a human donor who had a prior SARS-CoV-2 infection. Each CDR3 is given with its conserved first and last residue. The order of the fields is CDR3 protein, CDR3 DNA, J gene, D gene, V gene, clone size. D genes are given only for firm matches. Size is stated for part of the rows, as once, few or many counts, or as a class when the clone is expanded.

cdr3_aa: CASSSDGFSGNTIYF; cdr3_nt: TGTGCCAGCAGCTCCGACGGATTCTCTGGAAACACCATATATTTT; j_call: TRBJ1-3; d_call: .; v_call: TRBV7-9; clone_size: .
cdr3_aa: CASSRGPTNNEQFF; cdr3_nt: TGTGCCAGCAGCAGAGGACCAACGAACAATGAGCAGTTCTTC; j_call: TRBJ2-1; d_call: .; v_call: TRBV9; clone_size: .
cdr3_aa: CASSFLRGNEQFF; cdr3_nt: TGTGCCAGCAGTTTCCTCCGGGGCAATGAGCAGTTCTTC; j_call: TRBJ2-1; d_call: .; v_call: TRBV27; clone_size: .
cdr3_aa: CASSLFWAARDQPQHF; cdr3_nt: TGTGCCAGCAGCTTATTTTGGGCAGCCCGGGATCAGCCCCAGCATTTT; j_call: TRBJ1-5; d_call: .; v_call: TRBV7-2; clone_size: .
cdr3_aa: CASSVASNRAILSEQFF; cdr3_nt: TGTGCCAGCAGCGTAGCTTCGAACAGGGCGATTCTTAGTGAGCAGTTCTTC; j_call: TRBJ2-1; d_call: .; v_call: TRBV9; clone_size: .
cdr3_aa: CASSQGAGEAFF; cdr3_nt: TGTGCCAGCAGCCAGGGGGCGGGTGAAGCTTTCTTT; j_call: TRBJ1-1; d_call: .; v_call: TRBV3-1/TRBV3-2; clone_size: .
cdr3_aa: CASSFKKQGDTEAFF; cdr3_nt: TGTGCCAGCAGCTTTAAGAAACAGGGGGACACTGAAGCTTTCTTT; j_call: TRBJ1-1; d_call: TRBD1; v_call: TRBV5-4; clone_size: once
cdr3_aa: CASSDRDRETQYF; cdr3_nt: TGTGCCAGCAGTGACCGGGACAGGGAGACCCAGTACTTC; j_call: TRBJ2-5; d_call: TRBD1; v_call: TRBV2; clone_size: .
cdr3_aa: CASSLTGGTPIYGYTF; cdr3_nt: TGTGCCAGCAGCTTAACCGGCGGGACTCCAATCTATGGCTACACCTTC; j_call: TRBJ1-2; d_call: .; v_call: TRBV7-3; clone_size: .
cdr3_aa: CASSWEQGDWHF; cdr3_nt: TGTGCCAGCAGCTGGGAACAGGGGGACTGGCACTTT; j_call: TRBJ1-6; d_call: TRBD1; v_call: TRBV6-5; clone_size: .
cdr3_aa: CASSEPFTDTQYF; cdr3_nt: TGTGCCAGCAGTGAACCGTTCACAGATACGCAGTATTTT; j_call: TRBJ2-3; d_call: .; v_call: TRBV2; clone_size: .
cdr3_aa: CASSPLAGPRAEQFF; cdr3_nt: TGTGCCAGCAGCCCCCTAGCGGGGCCCCGCGCGGAGCAGTTCTTC; j_call: TRBJ2-1; d_call: TRBD2; v_call: TRBV11-2; clone_size: .
cdr3_aa: CASLNYGGGTDTQYF; cdr3_nt: TGTGCCAGCTTGAACTACGGGGGAGGCACAGATACGCAGTATTTT; j_call: TRBJ2-3; d_call: .; v_call: TRBV5-4; clone_size: .
cdr3_aa: CASSQDSRAIQQYF; cdr3_nt: TGTGCCAGCAGCCAAGATTCAAGAGCTATCCAGCAGTACTTC; j_call: TRBJ2-7; d_call: .; v_call: TRBV14; clone_size: .